The next 23 T cell receptor beta chains were all read from a single sample in a study of shared clonotypes between healthy human individuals. Generated by immunoSEQ multiplex PCR, the TCRdb table keeps only in-frame clones and is missing some. The repertoire holds roughly 380,000 clones, 95% to 97% seen once, with less than 0.35% in the top ten. Sequences were obtained from memory CD8+ T cells sorted from blood. Subset: CD45RO+ cells pooled with CCR7-negative TemRA cells. These TCRs come from a man aged 30 to 39 in good health.

Here the CDR3 reads CASRLAGGPAEQYF. CDR3 bases: TGTGCCAGCAGACTAGCGGGAGGGCCTGCCGAGCAGTACTTC. The chain carries TRBV6-1 and TRBJ2-7, with TRBD2 matching over 13 bases. This CDR3 comprises 14 residues. The V gene's germline CDR1 is MNHNS and CDR2 SASEGT. After removal of 6 bases from V and 6 bases from J, the junction contained 5 bases not matched to a gene.

J is TRBJ1-4 and V is TRBV28; D gene unclear. Per the germline V gene, CDR1 is MDHEN and CDR2 is SYDVKM. Trimming stripped 1 base from V and 1 base from J, with 7 bases between. The CDR3 contains 15 residues. The CDR3 region is CASSLLRLTNEKLFF. Written as DNA, the CDR3 is TGTGCCAGCAGTTTATTACGGCTAACTAATGAAAAACTGTTTTTT.

This clone was seen once. The rearrangement links TRBV27 to TRBJ2-5; 11 nucleotides align to TRBD2. V dropped 5 bases and J dropped 1; count of bases not matched to a gene: 9. Germline V gene sequence: CDR1 MNHEY, CDR2 SMNVEV (reference sequence). The CDR3 sequence is 17 residues long. This CDR3 is CASSPTRLAGRQETQYF. CDR3 in DNA: TGTGCCAGCAGTCCGACAAGACTAGCGGGACGCCAAGAGACCCAGTACTTC.

CDR3 loop: CASSELYEQYF. The CDR3 DNA follows: TGTGCCAGCAGTGAACTGTACGAGCAGTACTTC. This rearrangement joins TRBV2 to TRBJ2-7; no definite D call. Germline V gives CDR1 SNHLY, CDR2 FYNNEI. The CDR3 has 11 amino acids. V shed 2 bases and J shed 4 bases, with 3 bases lying between them. Full variable domain (missing parts from reference TRBV2 and TRBJ2-7): EPEVTQTPSHQVTQMGQEVILRCVPISNHLYFYWYRQILGQKVEFLVSFYNNEISEKSEIFDDQFSVERPDGSNFTLKIRSTKLEDSAMYFCASSELYEQYFGPGTRLTVT.

The chain uses TRBV19 and TRBJ2-5; D is ambiguous. The CDR3 runs 15 residues. Germline values: CDR1 LNHDA, CDR2 SQIVND (reference sequence). V was shortened by 3 bases and J by 1 base, with 12 bases between the two germline ends. The CDR3 DNA follows: TGTGCCAGTAGTATTGTTTCTGGTTTCCAAGAGACCCAGTACTTC. Amino acids: CASSIVSGFQETQYF.

This clone was seen once. The rearrangement joins TRBV30 to TRBJ2-3; D is undetermined. V was trimmed by 0 bases and J by 0 bases, leaving 4 bases between them. The germline CDR1 and CDR2 sequences are GTSNPN and SVGIG (reference sequence). The CDR3 consists of 13 residues. The CDR3 spells CAWSVLSTDTQYF. Here the CDR3 DNA reads TGTGCCTGGAGTGTATTGAGCACAGATACGCAGTATTTT.

About this clone itself: One end of the junction does not line up with germline, which may come from a read error. V is TRBV5-4 and J is TRBJ2-7; tentative D call: TRBD1 (6 bases). Germline V gene data show CDR1 as SGHNT and CDR2 as YYREEE (reference sequence). The CDR3 covers 13 residues. The CDR3: CASTLTGSTEQYF. The CDR3 DNA sequence: TGTGCCAGCACCTTGACAGGTTCTACCGAGCAGTACTTC. Combining the CDR3 with reference TRBV5-4 and TRBJ2-7 gives the whole variable domain ETGVTQSPTHLIKTRGQQVTLRCSSQSGHNTVSWYQQALGQGPQFIFQYYREEENGRGNFPPRFSGLQFPNYSSELNVNALELDDSALYLCASTLTGSTEQYFGPGTRLTVT.

The chain recombines TRBV7-2 with TRBJ2-4; D remains unclear. Between the trimmed V and J ends, which lost 1 base and 2 bases, there was a span of 9 bases. Germline lookup yields CDR1 SGHTA and CDR2 FQGNSA. The CDR3 totals 15 residues. DNA for the CDR3: TGTGCCAGCAGCTTAGGAGCTTCTCCCAAAAACATTCAGTACTTC. Its protein product is CASSLGASPKNIQYF.

The V call is TRBV18, the J call TRBJ1-1; the match to TRBD1 covers 9 bases. Germline values: CDR1 KGHSH, CDR2 LQKENI. After removal of 4 bases from V and 3 bases from J, the junction contained 6 bases not matched to a gene. This CDR3 contains 15 residues. DNA for the CDR3: TGTGCCAGCTCACTCGGACAGGGGTTGTACACTGAAGCTTTCTTT. Amino acid sequence: CASSLGQGLYTEAFF.

V is TRBV6-6 and J is TRBJ2-5; TRBD1 matches at 9 bases. The germline V gene encodes CDR1 MNHNY and CDR2 SVGAGI (reference sequence). The V and J ends lost 2 bases and 5 bases, in that order; junction bases with no gene match: 6. The CDR3 runs to 15 residues. CDR3 sequence: CASSYTQGAGETQYF. The CDR3 nucleotides are TGTGCCAGCAGTTACACACAGGGGGCTGGGGAGACCCAGTACTTC.

The rearrangement uses TRBV6-1 and TRBJ2-7; possible D gene TRBD1, 8 bases. CDR1 MNHNS and CDR2 SASEGT come from the germline V gene. CDR3 size: 18 residues. V was trimmed by 4 bases and J by 0 bases, leaving 22 bases between them. The CDR3 DNA is TGTGCCAGCAGTGGGACAGGGAGGGGCGACTCCAGCTCCTACGAGCAGTACTTC. Its protein is CASSGTGRGDSSSYEQYF.

This clone was seen a single time. This chain uses TRBV4-1 with TRBJ2-3; 7 bases map to TRBD2. Germline trimming cut 8 bases from V and 6 bases from J; bases unmatched to any gene: 11. The germline gives CDR1 MGHRA, CDR2 YSYEKL. The CDR3 contains 14 residues. The CDR3 DNA follows: TGCGCCAGCTCCGGGACTATCGTGGGGGATACGCAGTATTTT. Amino acid sequence: CASSGTIVGDTQYF.

This rearrangement joins TRBV19 to TRBJ1-5; 7 nucleotides line up with TRBD1. The CDR3 contains 14 residues. The germline gives CDR1 LNHDA, CDR2 SQIVND (reference sequence). Trimming removed 5 bases from V and 5 bases from J; junction bases left unmatched: 6. CDR3 in amino acids: CASSGQDIYQPQHF. Here the CDR3 DNA reads TGTGCCAGTAGTGGACAGGATATTTATCAGCCCCAGCATTTT.

This clone was seen just once. The gene calls are TRBV4-2 and TRBJ2-1, with unresolved D. The ends were cut back, 2 bases at V and 4 bases at J, with 9 bases in the middle. The V gene's germline CDR1 is LGHNA and CDR2 YNFKEQ. The CDR3 loop spans 14 amino acids. The CDR3 region is CASSQRNLYNEQFF. As DNA, the CDR3 is TGTGCCAGCAGCCAAAGAAACCTTTACAATGAGCAGTTCTTC.

The rearrangement links TRBV28 to TRBJ1-1; 7 bases fit TRBD1. V shed 8 bases and J 3 bases; nucleotides not matched to a gene: 6. CDR1 and CDR2 (germline): MDHEN, SYDVKM. The CDR3 spans 13 residues. As DNA, the CDR3 is TGTGCCAGCTATTTGACAGGGTACACTGAAGCTTTCTTT. Translating gives CASYLTGYTEAFF.

The gene calls are TRBV20-1 and TRBJ1-5; D is unclear. Germline CDR1 DFQATT, CDR2 SNEGSKA (reference sequence). The CDR3 length is 11 residues. V lost 2 bases, J lost 6 bases, and 5 bases lay in between. CDR3 sequence (DNA): TGCAGTGCTAGATTGGGTCAGCCCCAGCATTTT. Translating it yields CSARLGQPQHF.

The rearrangement uses TRBV9 and TRBJ1-5, with D possibly being TRBD1 (5 bases). Germline CDR1 SGDLS, CDR2 YYNGEE. The CDR3 has 14 amino acids. Deletions cut 0 bases from V and 7 bases from J, with 11 bases between. Here the CDR3 reads CASSVAGTDQPQHF. In DNA form, the CDR3 reads TGTGCCAGCAGCGTAGCAGGGACGGACCAGCCCCAGCATTTT.

This clone showed up just a few times. V is TRBV28 and J is TRBJ1-1; maybe TRBD1 (6 bases). Trimming cost V 7 bases and J 3 bases, with 12 bases left between them. The CDR3 has 13 amino acids. The V gene's germline CDR1 is MDHEN and CDR2 SYDVKM. The CDR3 here is CASTPDRDTEAFF. Written as DNA, the CDR3 is TGTGCCAGCACTCCGGACAGAGACACTGAAGCTTTCTTT.

This chain uses TRBV11-1 with TRBJ2-7, with D perhaps being TRBD1 or TRBD2 (5 bases each). Germline CDR1 is SGHAT and CDR2 is FQDESV (reference sequence). The CDR3 has 16 residues. V was shortened by 0 bases and J by 5 bases, with 17 bases between the two germline ends. CDR3 coding DNA: TGTGCCAGCAGCTTAGCGCTGAGGGGTGCAGCGGACGAGCAGTACTTC. Translated: CASSLALRGAADEQYF.

This rearrangement joins TRBV4-2 to TRBJ2-7; TRBD1 matches at 7 bases. The germline V gene has CDR1 LGHNA and CDR2 YNFKEQ. V was clipped by 4 bases and J by 2 bases; unmatched bases: 8. The CDR3 extends over 15 amino acids. The CDR3 protein is CASSRQGKDTYEQYF. The CDR3 nucleotides are TGTGCCAGCAGCCGACAGGGAAAAGATACCTACGAGCAGTACTTC.

This chain links TRBV7-2 with TRBJ2-1, with TRBD2 as a possible D gene (6 bases). The CDR3 extends over 13 amino acids. Germline loops: CDR1 SGHTA, CDR2 FQGNSA. The germline V and J ends were trimmed by 4 bases and 6 bases, with 10 bases remaining between them. CDR3 in amino acids: CASSYIAVNEQFF. The CDR3 nucleotides are TGTGCCAGCAGCTATATAGCGGTCAATGAGCAGTTCTTC.

V gene TRBV7-9 combines with J gene TRBJ2-5, with TRBD1 matching 8 bases. The CDR3 is 12 residues long. CDR1 is SEHNR, CDR2 FQNEAQ, per germline (reference sequence). V lost 4 bases and J lost 5; bases outside the gene matches: 0. This chain's CDR3 is CASSWTGETQYF. CDR3 in DNA: TGTGCCAGCAGCTGGACAGGGGAGACCCAGTACTTC.

The DNA for the CDR3 is TGCGCCAGCAGCCGGTCAGGGACTCGGGATACGCAGTATTTT. It codes for CASSRSGTRDTQYF. V usage is TRBV4-1 and J usage is TRBJ2-3; D is possibly TRBD2 (6 bases). The germline CDR1 and CDR2 sequences are MGHRA and YSYEKL. The CDR3 loop spans 14 amino acids. Trimming removed 4 bases from V and 6 bases from J, with 14 bases in between.